These T cell receptor beta chains were read from a single sample in a study of blood T cell repertoires in COVID-19. Using immunoSEQ multiplex PCR, the repertoire was profiled, and TCRdb retains in-frame clones only, with some absent. The sample lists roughly 140,000 clones, 80% seen once, with 3.5% in the top ten. The specimen sequenced was peripheral blood. The origin of the receptors is a man aged 70 or older who had recovered from COVID-19. The CDR3 runs from the conserved cysteine through the conserved F or W. The D gene is left open where the match is weak. Expanded clones get a size class; other rows say once, few or many, or leave the size out.

v_gene	j_gene	len	d_gene	abundance	CDR3aa	CDR3nt
TRBV7-9	TRBJ1-3	17	NA	few	CASSLRRGEVAGNTIYF	TGTGCCAGCAGCTTAAGGAGGGGTGAGGTTGCTGGAAACACCATATATTTT
TRBV4-1	TRBJ2-4	15	NA	many	CASSPRDGSGHIQYF	TGCGCCAGCAGCCCCCGAGACGGAAGCGGCCACATTCAGTACTTC
TRBV4-1	TRBJ2-3	14	NA	NA	CASSRLDYSDTQYF	TGCGCCAGCAGCCGCCTCGACTACTCAGATACGCAGTATTTT
TRBV6-5	TRBJ2-7	14	NA	NA	CASNRGWGAYEQYF	TGTGCCAGCAATCGGGGGTGGGGAGCCTACGAGCAGTACTTC
TRBV27	TRBJ2-3	15	TRBD1	NA	CASSVRDRDAHTQYF	TGTGCCAGCAGTGTCCGGGACAGGGACGCGCATACGCAGTATTTT
TRBV11-2	TRBJ2-5	14	NA	NA	CASSRQDLQETQYF	TGTGCCAGCAGCAGACAGGACCTACAAGAGACCCAGTACTTC
TRBV9	TRBJ2-1	17	TRBD2	NA	CASSPSPGTSGRNEQFF	TGTGCCAGCAGTCCCAGTCCCGGGACTAGCGGGAGAAATGAGCAGTTCTTC
TRBV27	TRBJ2-3	14	TRBD2	NA	CASSRLAVPDTQYF	TGTGCCAGCAGTAGACTAGCGGTACCGGATACGCAGTATTTT
TRBV27	TRBJ1-4	16	NA	once	CASSLLGAATNEKLFF	TGTGCCAGCAGTTTATTAGGGGCAGCAACTAATGAAAAACTGTTTTTT
TRBV3-1/TRBV3-2	TRBJ2-7	13	TRBD1	NA	CASSLVQGAKQYF	TGTGCCAGCAGCCTTGTCCAGGGGGCTAAGCAGTACTTC
TRBV7-9	TRBJ2-5	11	NA	NA	CASSPARTQYF	TGTGCCAGCAGCCCAGCGAGGACCCAGTACTTC
TRBV19	TRBJ2-7	15	TRBD1	NA	CASSDTPTGINEQYF	TGTGCCAGTAGTGACACTCCGACAGGGATTAACGAGCAGTACTTC
TRBV7-2	TRBJ2-3	18	TRBD2	few	CASSSIRLAGPSTDTQYF	TGTGCCAGCAGCTCGATACGACTAGCGGGACCTAGCACAGATACGCAGTATTTT
TRBV30	TRBJ2-1	17	NA	NA	CAWSVQGIKSSYNEQFF	TGTGCCTGGAGTGTTCAGGGGATCAAGAGCTCCTACAATGAGCAGTTCTTC
TRBV10-2	TRBJ2-1	15	TRBD2	NA	CASSEAGGSYNEQFF	TGCGCCAGCAGTGAGGCGGGAGGCTCCTACAATGAGCAGTTCTTC
TRBV11-2	TRBJ2-1	15	NA	NA	CASSSFWAGNNEQFF	TGTGCCAGCAGCTCCTTTTGGGCCGGTAACAATGAGCAGTTCTTC
TRBV5-3	TRBJ2-7	14	NA	once	CARSSWGRLYEQYF	TGTGCCAGAAGCTCCTGGGGCCGGCTGTACGAGCAGTACTTC
TRBV10-1	TRBJ2-1	16	TRBD2	few	CASSGSTSGNFYEQFF	TGCGCCAGCAGTGGGTCGACTAGCGGGAATTTCTATGAGCAGTTCTTC
TRBV6-1	TRBJ1-6	14	NA	NA	CASSEGHSNSPLHF	TGTGCCAGCAGTGAGGGGCATAGTAATTCACCCCTCCACTTT
TRBV3-1/TRBV3-2	TRBJ2-3	15	TRBD2	few	CASSPSGSHTDTQYF	TGTGCCAGCAGCCCTAGCGGGAGTCACACAGATACGCAGTATTTT
TRBV3-1/TRBV3-2	TRBJ2-7	15	TRBD2	NA	CASSPGTSGWYEQYF	TGTGCCAGCAGCCCTGGGACTAGCGGGTGGTACGAGCAGTACTTC
TRBV3-1/TRBV3-2	TRBJ2-7	15	TRBD2	NA	CASSPRLAGGREQYF	TGTGCCAGCAGCCCCAGACTAGCGGGAGGGCGCGAGCAGTACTTC
TRBV18	TRBJ1-1	15	TRBD1	NA	CASSRQGELNTEAFF	TGTGCCAGCTCACGACAGGGTGAATTGAACACTGAAGCTTTCTTT
TRBV18	TRBJ2-2	16	NA	NA	CASSPRGAANTGELFF	TGTGCCAGCTCCCCTCGGGGGGCAGCGAACACCGGGGAGCTGTTTTTT
TRBV10-1	TRBJ2-7	16	NA	few	CASSEGRLQGVDEQYF	TGCGCCAGCAGTGAAGGGAGGCTCCAGGGGGTCGACGAGCAGTACTTC
TRBV28	TRBJ1-3	11	NA	NA	CASATRNTIYF	TGTGCCAGCGCTACTAGAAACACCATATATTTT
TRBV10-2	TRBJ1-1	18	NA	NA	CARYETERTAGMNTEAFF	TGCGCCAGATACGAAACCGAAAGGACAGCCGGCATGAACACTGAAGCTTTCTTT
TRBV25-1	TRBJ1-3	14	NA	few	CASSDSAVGNTIYF	TGTGCCAGCAGCGACAGTGCGGTAGGAAACACCATATATTTT
TRBV9	TRBJ1-4	14	NA	once	CASSVGRGYEKLFF	TGTGCCAGCAGCGTCGGTAGGGGATATGAAAAACTGTTTTTT
TRBV5-1	TRBJ2-5	14	NA	NA	CASSFRSGQETQYF	TGCGCCAGCAGCTTCCGGTCGGGGCAAGAGACCCAGTACTTC
TRBV7-2	TRBJ1-5	16	TRBD1	NA	CASSYHPRQGNQPQHF	TGTGCCAGCAGTTACCACCCCCGACAGGGTAATCAGCCCCAGCATTTT